These 25 T cell receptor beta chains came from one sample sequenced in a study of radiation and T cells in renal cell carcinoma (dated by TCRdb to the early 2020s). The method was the immunoSEQ multiplex PCR assay. TCRdb carries this immuneACCESS record with in-frame sequences only. Its versions omit some clonotypes, under half of them owing to an unresolved V gene in the studies checked, with the rest unexplained. The sample profile shows 100,000 to 150,000 clones; roughly four fifths of them were found once. Together, the top ten hold 5.8% of the sample. The sample's time point label, in plain terms: blood 2 weeks post-SBRT. The treatment or condition label on this specimen signifies: 15 Gy SBRT to primary tumor, nephrectomy 4 weeks later. The sample consisted of blood, taken from a patient whose treatment included radiotherapy and nephrectomy. All receptors derive from a man aged 50 to 59 with renal cell carcinoma.

This sequence joins TRBV12-1 and TRBJ2-7; the table's D call TRBD2 went unverified against the DNA. TRBV12-1 is labeled a pseudogene. This CDR3 contains 14 residues. The CDR3 protein is CASSFLHRSYEQYF. CDR3 coding DNA: TGTGCCAGCAGCTTTCTGCATAGATCCTACGAGCAGTACTTC.

The chain recombines TRBV7-9 with TRBJ2-3; 7 nucleotides match TRBD1. Germline V CDR1 and CDR2: SEHNR, FQNEAQ (reference sequence). V lost 6 bases to trimming and J lost 1 base; unmatched junction nucleotides: 4. The CDR3 contains 14 residues. In DNA, the CDR3 is TGTGCCAGCAGACAGGGGACGGGCACAGATACGCAGTATTTT. Translation: CASRQGTGTDTQYF.

This chain links TRBV7-2 with TRBJ1-1; no firm D call. Germline-derived CDR1 and CDR2 are SGHTA and FQGNSA. The CDR3 sequence is 13 residues long. V was pared by 1 base and J by 2 bases, with 5 bases between. The CDR3 DNA follows: TGTGCCAGCAGCTTAGGACACAACACTGAAGCTTTCTTT. Translation gives CASSLGHNTEAFF.

The gene calls are TRBV9 and TRBJ2-1; 8 nucleotides align to TRBD2. J gave up 4 bases and V 0 bases, and 3 bases lay outside the gene matches. CDR3 length: 15 residues. Germline CDR1 reads SGDLS; CDR2 reads YYNGEE. CDR3 region: CASSVAGGEYNEQFF. CDR3 bases: TGTGCCAGCAGCGTAGCCGGGGGGGAATACAATGAGCAGTTCTTC.

The V and J genes are TRBV30 and TRBJ2-5; D possibly corresponds to TRBD1 (6 bases). CDR1 and CDR2 (germline): GTSNPN, SVGIG (reference sequence). This CDR3 contains 14 residues. Trimming shortened V by 0 bases and J by 5 bases, and 13 bases separated the two germline ends. CDR3 DNA: TGTGCCTGGAGTGTCAAGGGGGTGACGGAGACCCAGTACTTC. It translates to CAWSVKGVTETQYF.

The chain employs TRBV7-9 and TRBJ1-3; D call uncertain. Trimming left V 5 bases short and J 2 bases short, with 22 bases between. The CDR3 contains 18 residues. The germline V gene has CDR1 SEHNR and CDR2 FQNEAQ (reference sequence). The CDR3 DNA reads as TGTGCCAGCAGCCCGTTGTGGCGTTGGCGGTCCGCTGGAAACACCATATATTTT. It yields the protein CASSPLWRWRSAGNTIYF.

The V call is TRBV5-1, the J call TRBJ1-2, with 7 bases matching TRBD1. V lost 4 bases to trimming and J lost 2 bases; unmatched junction nucleotides: 5. From germline, CDR1 is SGHRS and CDR2 YFSETQ. CDR3 size: 14 residues. The chain's CDR3 is CASSDDRANYGYTF. DNA of the CDR3: TGCGCCAGCAGCGACGACAGGGCGAACTATGGCTACACCTTC.

The chain has TRBV5-1 and TRBJ2-2; 8 nucleotides line up with TRBD1. The germline CDR1 and CDR2 sequences are SGHRS and YFSETQ. The CDR3 loop spans 15 amino acids. The V segment lost 4 bases and the J segment 4 bases; nucleotides outside the gene matches: 6. In DNA, the CDR3 is TGCGCCAGCAGCCCGCCGGACAGGGCCACCGGGGAGCTGTTTTTT. Encoded protein: CASSPPDRATGELFF.

The chain employs TRBV10-3 and TRBJ1-2; D is undetermined. V shed 9 bases and J shed 2 bases, with 13 bases lying between them. The CDR3 is 13 amino acids. Germline CDR1 reads ENHRY; CDR2 reads SYGVKD. The CDR3 DNA reads TGTGCCATTAGGCCGGGAGCGAACTATGGCTACACCTTC. Its translation is CAIRPGANYGYTF.

V and J are TRBV5-5 and TRBJ1-1; possibly TRBD1 for D (5 bases). Trimming took off 4 bases at V and 0 bases at J, with 13 bases between the two ends. CDR3 length equals 15 residues. Per the germline V gene, CDR1 is SGHKS and CDR2 is YYEKEE (reference sequence). CDR3 amino acids: CASSPRVNMNTEAFF. In DNA, the CDR3 is TGTGCCAGCAGCCCCAGGGTTAACATGAACACTGAAGCTTTCTTT.

V usage is TRBV9 and J usage is TRBJ1-2; 8 positions match TRBD1. The V gene's germline CDR1 is SGDLS and CDR2 YYNGEE. V shed 6 bases, J shed 2 bases, and the junction held 6 bases outside the gene matches. The CDR3 is 14 amino acids. The CDR3 protein is CASKVTGGNYGYTF. Written as DNA, the CDR3 is TGTGCCAGCAAGGTCACAGGGGGGAACTATGGCTACACCTTC.

This clone occurred a few times. The rearrangement joins TRBV4-2 to TRBJ2-6, with TRBD1 identical over 7 bases. V shed 5 bases, J shed 0 bases, and the junction held 13 bases outside the gene matches. This CDR3 is built from 19 residues. Germline V lookup: CDR1 LGHNA, CDR2 YNFKEQ. CDR3 amino acids: CASSAHRGHGYSGANVLTF. DNA of the CDR3: TGTGCCAGCAGCGCACACAGGGGCCATGGTTACTCTGGGGCCAACGTCCTGACTTTC.

Ten or more counts support this clone. The chain couples TRBV18 to TRBJ1-1, with 8 positions matching TRBD1. The CDR3 is 16 residues long. V dropped 3 bases and J dropped 3; count of bases not matched to a gene: 9. CDR1 is KGHSH, CDR2 LQKENI, per germline. The CDR3 here is CASSPSGQGQDTEAFF. For the CDR3, the DNA is TGTGCCAGCTCACCCTCTGGACAGGGCCAGGACACTGAAGCTTTCTTT. Full variable domain (rest looked up from reference TRBV18 and TRBJ1-1): NAGVMQNPRHLVRRRGQEARLRCSPMKGHSHVYWYRQLPEEGLKFMVYLQKENIIDESGMPKERFSAEFPKEGPSILRIQQVVRGDSAAYFCASSPSGQGQDTEAFFGQGTRLTVV.

The gene calls are TRBV28 and TRBJ1-5; D gene ambiguous. Germline values: CDR1 MDHEN, CDR2 SYDVKM. V was pared by 5 bases and J by 6 bases, with 11 bases between. CDR3 length: 13 residues. CDR3 amino acids: CASSRWAFQPQHF. The CDR3 bases are TGTGCCAGCAGTCGGTGGGCCTTTCAGCCCCAGCATTTT.

V and J are TRBV19 and TRBJ2-3; TRBD1 matches at 10 bases. The length of the CDR3 is 14 residues. Trimming removed 3 bases from V and 9 bases from J; junction bases left unmatched: 6. Germline CDR1 and CDR2: LNHDA and SQIVND (reference sequence). Written as DNA, the CDR3 is TGTGCCAGTAGTATTGGACAGGGGGTCGGGACGCAGTATTTT. It codes for CASSIGQGVGTQYF.

The chain has TRBV30 and TRBJ1-2; 7 bases fit TRBD1. The CDR3 sequence is 15 residues long. The germline V gene has CDR1 GTSNPN and CDR2 SVGIG (reference sequence). V lost 3 bases and J lost 5; bases outside the gene matches: 12. CDR3 region: CAWRLLTGPLYGYTF. The CDR3 DNA reads as TGTGCCTGGAGGCTCCTGACAGGGCCCTTATATGGCTACACCTTC.

The chain couples TRBV14 to TRBJ1-2; D is unclear. CDR1 SGHDN and CDR2 FVKESK come from the germline V gene. V dropped 4 bases and J dropped 1 base, with 7 bases sitting between them. This CDR3 has 13 residues. The CDR3 nucleotides are TGTGCCAGCAGCCTGGAGCTTAACTATGGCTACACCTTC. Amino acids: CASSLELNYGYTF.

This clone was detected a few times. The chain carries TRBV27 and TRBJ2-7; tentative D call: TRBD1 (6 bases). The V gene lost 0 bases and the J gene lost 11 bases, with 17 bases spanning the gap. Germline loops: CDR1 MNHEY, CDR2 SMNVEV (reference sequence). The CDR3 covers 14 residues. CDR3 in amino acids: CASSLSLAGARKYF. In DNA form, the CDR3 reads TGTGCCAGCAGTTTATCCTTGGCAGGGGCCCGAAAGTACTTC.

The genes are TRBV5-5 and TRBJ1-1; D unresolved. The germline V gene encodes CDR1 SGHKS and CDR2 YYEKEE (reference sequence). Trimming pared 0 bases from V and 4 bases from J, leaving 7 bases between. This CDR3 contains 13 residues. The CDR3 coding sequence is TGTGCCAGCAGCTTGGGGGGATTCACTGAAGCTTTCTTT. This gives the protein CASSLGGFTEAFF.

This chain links TRBV5-4 with TRBJ2-3; D gene uncertain. Germline CDR1 reads SGHNT; CDR2 reads YYREEE (reference sequence). Trimming left V 0 bases short and J 2 bases short, with 7 bases between. The CDR3 extends over 14 amino acids. The CDR3 spells CASSLASYTDTQYF. CDR3 in DNA: TGTGCCAGCAGCTTGGCGTCATACACAGATACGCAGTATTTT. Full variable domain (remainder filled in from reference TRBV5-4 and TRBJ2-3): ETGVTQSPTHLIKTRGQQVTLRCSSQSGHNTVSWYQQALGQGPQFIFQYYREEENGRGNFPPRFSGLQFPNYSSELNVNALELDDSALYLCASSLASYTDTQYFGPGTRLTVL.

This chain connects TRBV9 to TRBJ2-5, with no clear D. V gave up 0 bases and J gave up 5 bases, with 8 bases separating them. This CDR3 is built from 13 residues. CDR1 and CDR2 from the germline V gene are SGDLS and YYNGEE. The CDR3 coding sequence is TGTGCCAGCAGCGTAGGGGGATGGGAGACCCAGTACTTC. It translates to CASSVGGWETQYF.

The DNA for the CDR3 is TGTGCCAGCAGCTTAAGGGGAGGGAGAGCCTACGAGCAGTACTTC. Its translation is CASSLRGGRAYEQYF. This chain uses TRBV11-1 with TRBJ2-7; 7 positions agree with TRBD2. V was clipped by 2 bases and J by 2 bases; unmatched bases: 6. Germline lookup yields CDR1 SGHAT and CDR2 FQDESV (reference sequence). The CDR3 is made up of 15 amino acids.

This clone was detected only a few times. The CDR3 protein is CASKGSTYEQYF. Here the CDR3 DNA reads TGTGCCAGCAAAGGAAGTACCTACGAGCAGTACTTC. V usage is TRBV2 and J usage is TRBJ2-7, with unresolved D. The germline V and J ends were trimmed by 7 bases and 2 bases, with 9 bases remaining between them. CDR3 size: 12 residues. CDR1 is SNHLY, CDR2 FYNNEI, per germline.

This chain joins TRBV2 and TRBJ2-5, with TRBD2 matching over 8 bases. J lost 5 bases, V lost 0 bases, and 2 bases had no gene match. The germline V gene has CDR1 SNHLY and CDR2 FYNNEI. The CDR3 length is 14 residues. The CDR3 DNA follows: TGTGCCAGCAGTGAAGCAGCGGGAGTGGAGACCCAGTACTTC. This sequence encodes CASSEAAGVETQYF.

Only a few counts were recorded for this clone. V usage is TRBV9 and J usage is TRBJ2-1, with D unresolved. Germline loops: CDR1 SGDLS, CDR2 YYNGEE. Trimming stripped 3 bases from V and 1 base from J, with 8 bases between. CDR3 length equals 14 residues. The CDR3 DNA sequence: TGTGCCAGCAGCGGGGTACTGTCCTACAATGAGCAGTTCTTC. This gives the protein CASSGVLSYNEQFF.